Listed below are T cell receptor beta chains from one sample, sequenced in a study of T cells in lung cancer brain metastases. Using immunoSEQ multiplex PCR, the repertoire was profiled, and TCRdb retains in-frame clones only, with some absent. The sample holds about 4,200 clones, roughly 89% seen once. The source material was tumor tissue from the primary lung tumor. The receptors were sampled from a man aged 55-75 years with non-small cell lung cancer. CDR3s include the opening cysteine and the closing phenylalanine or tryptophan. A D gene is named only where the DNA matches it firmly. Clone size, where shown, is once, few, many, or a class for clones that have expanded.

CASRGVTRLNSPLHF TGTGCCAGCAGGGGAGTGACTCGATTAAATTCACCCCTCCACTTT TRBV7-9 - - TRBJ1-6
CASSSSAFNYGYTF TGTGCCAGCAGTTCCTCTGCTTTTAACTATGGCTACACCTTC TRBV6-5 - - TRBJ1-2
CASSFLPANTIYF TGTGCCAGCAGCTTCCTCCCGGCGAACACCATATATTTT TRBV5-6 - - TRBJ1-3
CASSPTSGNFQETQYF TGTGCCAGCAGCCCTACTAGCGGGAATTTTCAAGAGACCCAGTACTTC TRBV5-4 TRBD2 - TRBJ2-5
CASSQEGRQPNEKLFF TGCGCCAGCAGCCAAGAAGGGCGGCAGCCTAATGAAAAACTGTTTTTT TRBV4-3 - - TRBJ1-4
CASSLLGQGARDTEAFF TGTGCCAGCAGTCTATTAGGTCAGGGGGCGCGGGACACTGAAGCTTTCTTT TRBV7-8 TRBD1 - TRBJ1-1
CASSLTRAKNTEAFF TGTGCCAGCAGCTTAACCAGGGCAAAAAACACTGAAGCTTTCTTT TRBV7-3 - once TRBJ1-1
CASSLPRTGEGYGYTF TGTGCCAGCAGTTTACCCAGGACAGGGGAGGGCTATGGCTACACCTTC TRBV28 TRBD1 - TRBJ1-2
CASSIGQGADTQYF TGTGCCAGTAGTATTGGTCAGGGGGCAGATACGCAGTATTTT TRBV19 TRBD1 few TRBJ2-3
CASRLDRGSTDTQYF TGTGCCAGCAGGCTCGACAGGGGAAGCACAGATACGCAGTATTTT TRBV6-5 TRBD1 - TRBJ2-3